The sequence of this TCR beta chain was determined in a study of control samples from healthy donors and cancer patients. Sequencing used immunoSEQ multiplex PCR; TCRdb keeps in-frame clones, though not all of them. The sample has roughly 120,000 clones; around 89% are singletons. The receptor was derived from a man aged 40-50 years in good health. Sequencing was performed on blood.

Written as DNA, the CDR3 is TGCGCCAGCAGCTTCAGACCACCGGGGGTGGACTACAATGAGCAGTTCTTC. Its translation is CASSFRPPGVDYNEQFF. This chain uses TRBV5-1 with TRBJ2-1; a possible D gene is TRBD2 (6 bases). The CDR3 has 17 amino acids. V lost 2 bases, J lost 3 bases, and 18 bases lay in between. Germline CDR1 reads SGHRS; CDR2 reads YFSETQ.